Listed below are T cell receptor beta chains from one sample, sequenced in a study of Ad26.COV2.S vaccination and SARS-CoV-2 variants. The table came from immunoSEQ multiplex PCR; TCRdb's copy has only in-frame clones and leaves some out. This sample has 430,000 or so clones, with around 90% found just once. The sequencing used peripheral blood, collected in a trial of Ad26.COV2.S vaccine versus placebo. These TCRs come from a person aged 18-65 years who received the Ad26.COV2.S COVID-19 vaccine or a placebo. Both conserved end residues are part of each CDR3. The order of the fields is V gene, CDR3 protein.

TRBV2 CASSLLHGELFF
TRBV6-5 CASSYSKASGVYEQYF
TRBV5-4 CASSLMGTGKNEQYF
TRBV5-6 CASSLESGTAHGYTF
TRBV5-6 CASSRTENTGELFF
TRBV11-2 CASSHRGGRARPEAFF
TRBV5-4 CASSFLGLAFTDTQYF
TRBV6-5 CASSYMAGAYEQYF
TRBV12-3/TRBV12-4 CASSFPPGETQYF
TRBV4-2 CASSQDTQGQYYGYTF
TRBV15 CATSRDLLAGGEQYF
TRBV3-1/TRBV3-2 CASSQVTTSGFTGELFF
TRBV12-3/TRBV12-4 CASSLRQGFGYTF
TRBV7-7 CASSLDGLVSDEQFF
TRBV2 CARRTSGRRSYNEQFF
TRBV5-4 CASTSGQSFNYGYTF
TRBV28 CASSSPFTGTQETQYF
TRBV21-1 CASTLKRTSRGNREQFF
TRBV7-8 CASSLGADPYEQYF
TRBV5-8 CASSTGGRRSYEQYF
TRBV6-2/TRBV6-3 CASSRGLAGGSSGTDTQYF
TRBV9 CASSPPTARGLETQYF
TRBV5-1 CASSLDRDEKLFF
TRBV9 CASSPGTSATYTGELFF
TRBV9 CASSVGLAGQGEKLFF
TRBV27 CASKGRGSSSYNSPLHF
TRBV27 CASSLLNGHTGELFF
TRBV6-2/TRBV6-3 CASSYSHAGGNEQFF
TRBV7-9 CASSLGQLNTEAFF
TRBV2 CASSGHSGSPLLSTDTQYF
TRBV7-2 CASSLDPGGSNQPQHF
TRBV7-2 CASSLGVAGRSYEQYF
TRBV5-6 CASSFRTSGSYEQYF
TRBV6-5 CASSYSPHGRTDTQYF
TRBV7-3 CASSPRGGSNTEAFF
TRBV4-3 CASSQDGRGRLEQFF
TRBV19 CASRIGGTNEKLFF
TRBV29-1 CSVDALGGTAFF
TRBV6-2/TRBV6-3 CASSYGRTSYEQYF
TRBV14 CASSQAYWRTQYF
TRBV7-9 CASGGSNGSYEQYF
TRBV6-2/TRBV6-3 CASSYSMPDRVETQYF
TRBV18 CASSPVGDTQYF
TRBV2 CASRRGLAGFQYF
TRBV5-1 CASSPDRGLWEQYF
TRBV28 CASSLSGQPQHF
TRBV29-1 CSTPGTGGTEAFF
TRBV7-2 CASSLYGTNYGYTF
TRBV19 CATLTGANYGYTF
TRBV18 CASSPPARGDEKLFF
TRBV19 CASSGQSNEKLFF
TRBV19 CASSKGTVNSPLHF
TRBV18 CASSPPAQAHYEQYF
TRBV6-5 CASSYKGGARYEQYF
TRBV19 CASSIGAGFYNEQFF
TRBV11-2 CASSFTGGDIQYF
TRBV29-1 CSVEVQVAGELFF